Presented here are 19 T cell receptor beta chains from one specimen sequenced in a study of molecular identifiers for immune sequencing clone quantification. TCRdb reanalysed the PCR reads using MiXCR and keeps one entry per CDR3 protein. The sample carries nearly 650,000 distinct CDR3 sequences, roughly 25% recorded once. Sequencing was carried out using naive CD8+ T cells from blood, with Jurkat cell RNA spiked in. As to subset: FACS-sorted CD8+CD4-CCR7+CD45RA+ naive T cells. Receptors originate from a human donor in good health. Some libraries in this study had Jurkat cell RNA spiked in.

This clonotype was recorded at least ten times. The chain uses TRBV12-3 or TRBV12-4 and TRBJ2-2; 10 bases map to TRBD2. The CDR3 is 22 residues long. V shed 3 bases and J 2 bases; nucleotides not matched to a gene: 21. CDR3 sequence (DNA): TGTGCCAGCAGTTTTCCGGGACTCCCGCCGGGTAGCGGGAGGCTTAACACCGGGGAGCTGTTTTTT. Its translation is CASSFPGLPPGSGRLNTGELFF.

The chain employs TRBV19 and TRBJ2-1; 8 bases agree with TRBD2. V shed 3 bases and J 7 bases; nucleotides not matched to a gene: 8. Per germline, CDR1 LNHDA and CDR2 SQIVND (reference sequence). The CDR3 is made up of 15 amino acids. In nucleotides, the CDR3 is TGTGCCAGTAGTATCGACGGGGGGGCCGGGAATGAGCAGTTCTTC. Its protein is CASSIDGGAGNEQFF.

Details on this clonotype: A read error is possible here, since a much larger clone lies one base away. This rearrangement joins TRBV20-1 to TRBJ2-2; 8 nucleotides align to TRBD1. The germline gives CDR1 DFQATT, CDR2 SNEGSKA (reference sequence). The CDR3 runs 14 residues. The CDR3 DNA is TGCAGTGCTAGCCCAGGGGGCTACACCGGGGAGCCGTTTTTT. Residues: CSASPGGYTGEPFF.

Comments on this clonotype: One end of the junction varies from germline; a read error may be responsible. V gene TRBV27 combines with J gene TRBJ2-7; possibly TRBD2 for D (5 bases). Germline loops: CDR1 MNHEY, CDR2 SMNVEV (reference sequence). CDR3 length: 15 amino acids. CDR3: CASSLGNGVSYAQYF. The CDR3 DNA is TGTGCCAGCAGCCTGGGAAACGGGGTCTCCTACGCGCAGTACTTC.

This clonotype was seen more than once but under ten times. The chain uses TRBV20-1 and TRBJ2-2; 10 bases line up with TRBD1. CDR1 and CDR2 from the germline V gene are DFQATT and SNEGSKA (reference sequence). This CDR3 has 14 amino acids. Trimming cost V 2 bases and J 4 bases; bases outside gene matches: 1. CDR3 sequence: CSARRDRGTGELFF. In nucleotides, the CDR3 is TGCAGTGCTAGAAGGGACAGGGGCACCGGGGAGCTGTTTTTT.

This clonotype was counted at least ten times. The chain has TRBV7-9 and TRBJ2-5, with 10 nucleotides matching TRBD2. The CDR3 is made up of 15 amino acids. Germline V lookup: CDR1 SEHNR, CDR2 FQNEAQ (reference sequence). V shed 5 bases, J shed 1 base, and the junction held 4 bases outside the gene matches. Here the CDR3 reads CASSIEREGQETQYF. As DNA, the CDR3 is TGTGCCAGCAGCATTGAGCGGGAGGGCCAAGAGACCCAGTACTTC.

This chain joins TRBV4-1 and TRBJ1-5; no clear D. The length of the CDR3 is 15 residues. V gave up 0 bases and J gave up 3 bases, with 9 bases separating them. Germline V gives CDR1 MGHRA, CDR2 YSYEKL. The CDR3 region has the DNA TGCGCCAGCAGCCAAGACCCCGGGATCAATCAGCCCCAGCATTTT. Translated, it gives CASSQDPGINQPQHF.

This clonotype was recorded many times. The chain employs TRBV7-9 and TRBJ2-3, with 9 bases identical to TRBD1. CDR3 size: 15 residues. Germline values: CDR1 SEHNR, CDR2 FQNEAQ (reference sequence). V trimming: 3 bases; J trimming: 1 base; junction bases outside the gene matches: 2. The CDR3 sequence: CASSFWTGGTDTQYF. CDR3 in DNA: TGTGCCAGCAGCTTCTGGACAGGGGGCACAGATACGCAGTATTTT.

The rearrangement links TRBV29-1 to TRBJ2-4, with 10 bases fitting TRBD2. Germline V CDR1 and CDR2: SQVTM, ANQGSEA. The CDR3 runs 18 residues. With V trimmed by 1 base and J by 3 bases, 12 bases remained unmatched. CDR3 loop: CSVEGLAGENIGKNIQYF. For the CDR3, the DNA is TGCAGCGTTGAAGGGCTAGCGGGGGAGAACATTGGCAAAAACATTCAGTACTTC.

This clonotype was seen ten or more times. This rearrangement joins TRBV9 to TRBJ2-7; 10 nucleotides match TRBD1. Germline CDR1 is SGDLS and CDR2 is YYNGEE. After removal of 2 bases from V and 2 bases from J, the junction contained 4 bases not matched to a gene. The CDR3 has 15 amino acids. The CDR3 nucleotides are TGTGCCAGCAGCGTCGCCGGGACAGGGGCCTACGAGCAGTACTTC. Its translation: CASSVAGTGAYEQYF.

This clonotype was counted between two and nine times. The CDR3 here is CASSSLSRGEETQYF. Here the CDR3 DNA reads TGTGCCAGCAGCTCATTAAGCCGGGGGGAAGAGACCCAGTACTTC. The chain joins TRBV7-9 to TRBJ2-5; 7 nucleotides line up with TRBD2. V lost 4 bases to trimming and J lost 3 bases; unmatched junction nucleotides: 8. This CDR3 has 15 residues. Germline CDR1 and CDR2: SEHNR and FQNEAQ (reference sequence).

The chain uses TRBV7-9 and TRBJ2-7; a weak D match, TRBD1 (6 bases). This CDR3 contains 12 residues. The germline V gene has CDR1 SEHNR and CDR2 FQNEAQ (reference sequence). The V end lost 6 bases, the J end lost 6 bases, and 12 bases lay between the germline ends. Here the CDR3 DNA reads TGTGCCAGCAGGCCAGGGGTAGCCGAGCAGTACTTC. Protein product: CASRPGVAEQYF. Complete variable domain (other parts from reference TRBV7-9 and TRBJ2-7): DTGVSQNPRHKITKRGQNVTFRCDPISEHNRLYWYRQTLGQGPEFLTYFQNEAQLEKSRLLSDRFSAERPKGSFSTLEIQRTEQGDSAMYLCASRPGVAEQYFGPGTRLTVT.

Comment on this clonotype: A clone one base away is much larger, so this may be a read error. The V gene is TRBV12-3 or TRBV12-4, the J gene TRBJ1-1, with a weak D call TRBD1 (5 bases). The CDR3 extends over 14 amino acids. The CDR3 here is CASGFVGVGTEAFF. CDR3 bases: TGTGCCAGCGGTTTTGTGGGGGTAGGGACTGAAGCTTTCTTT.

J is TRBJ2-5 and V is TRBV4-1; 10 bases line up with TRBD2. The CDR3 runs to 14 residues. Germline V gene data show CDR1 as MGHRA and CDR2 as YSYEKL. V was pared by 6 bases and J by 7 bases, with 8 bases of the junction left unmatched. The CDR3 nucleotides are TGCGCCAGCAGGATAGCGGGGGGCCGAGGGACCCAGTACTTC. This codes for CASRIAGGRGTQYF.

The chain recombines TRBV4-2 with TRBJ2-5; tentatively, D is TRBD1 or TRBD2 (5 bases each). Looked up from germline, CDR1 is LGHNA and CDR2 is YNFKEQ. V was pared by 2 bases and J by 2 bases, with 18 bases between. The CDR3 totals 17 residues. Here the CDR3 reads CASSQPFNRDDQETQYF. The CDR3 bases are TGTGCCAGCAGCCAACCATTTAACCGGGACGATCAAGAGACCCAGTACTTC.

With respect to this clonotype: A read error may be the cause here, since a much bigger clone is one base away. CDR3 region: CASSYGPGGGSYEQYF. CDR3 nucleotide sequence: TGTGCCAGCAGCTACGGGCCTGGCGGGGGCTCCTACGAGCAGTACTTC. This chain connects TRBV7-2 to TRBJ2-7; TRBD2 matches 7 bases. Per germline, CDR1 SGHTA and CDR2 FQGNSA. The CDR3 extends over 16 amino acids. The junction had 9 bases not matched to a gene; V was cut back by 4 bases and J by 0 bases. Using reference TRBV7-2 and TRBJ2-7 for the parts outside the CDR3, the full variable domain is GAGVSQSPSNKVTEKGKDVELRCDPISGHTALYWYRQSLGQGLEFLIYFQGNSAPDKSGLPSDRFSAERTGGSVSTLTIQRTQQEDSAVYLCASSYGPGGGSYEQYFGPGTRLTVT.

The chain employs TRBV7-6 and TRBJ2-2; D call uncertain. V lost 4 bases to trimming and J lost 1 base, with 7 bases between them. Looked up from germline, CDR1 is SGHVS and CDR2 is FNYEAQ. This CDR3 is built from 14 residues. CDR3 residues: CASSSAWNTGELFF. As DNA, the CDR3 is TGTGCCAGCAGCTCAGCCTGGAACACCGGGGAGCTGTTTTTT.

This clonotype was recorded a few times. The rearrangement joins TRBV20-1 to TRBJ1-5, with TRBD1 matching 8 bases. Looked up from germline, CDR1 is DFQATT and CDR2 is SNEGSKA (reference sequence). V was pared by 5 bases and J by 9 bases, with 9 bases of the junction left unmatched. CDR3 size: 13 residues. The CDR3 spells CSARTGGGLPQHF. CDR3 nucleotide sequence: TGCAGTGCTCGCACAGGGGGAGGGCTGCCCCAGCATTTT.

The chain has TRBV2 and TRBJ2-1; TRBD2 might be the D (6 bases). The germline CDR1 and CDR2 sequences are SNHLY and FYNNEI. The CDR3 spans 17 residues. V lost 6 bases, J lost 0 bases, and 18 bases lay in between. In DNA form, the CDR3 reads TGTGCCAGCAGGGGGACTGGCGGTACTAACTCCTACAATGAGCAGTTCTTC. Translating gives CASRGTGGTNSYNEQFF.